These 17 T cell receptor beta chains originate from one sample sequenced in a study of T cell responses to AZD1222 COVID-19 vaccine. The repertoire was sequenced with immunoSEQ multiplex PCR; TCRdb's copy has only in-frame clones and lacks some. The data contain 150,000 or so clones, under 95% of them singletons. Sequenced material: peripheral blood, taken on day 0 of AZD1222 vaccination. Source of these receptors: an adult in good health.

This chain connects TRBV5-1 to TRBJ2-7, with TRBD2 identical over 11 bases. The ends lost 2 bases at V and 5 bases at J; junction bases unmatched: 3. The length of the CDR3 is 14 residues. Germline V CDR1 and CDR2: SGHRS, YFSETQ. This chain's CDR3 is CASSFSGRGNEQYF. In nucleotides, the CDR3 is TGCGCCAGCAGCTTTAGCGGGAGGGGAAACGAGCAGTACTTC.

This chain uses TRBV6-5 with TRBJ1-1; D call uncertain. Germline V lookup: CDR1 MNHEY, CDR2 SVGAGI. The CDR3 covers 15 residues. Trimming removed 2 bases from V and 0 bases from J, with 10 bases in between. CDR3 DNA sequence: TGTGCCAGCAGTTACCCGGGCCTAATGAACACTGAAGCTTTCTTT. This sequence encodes CASSYPGLMNTEAFF.

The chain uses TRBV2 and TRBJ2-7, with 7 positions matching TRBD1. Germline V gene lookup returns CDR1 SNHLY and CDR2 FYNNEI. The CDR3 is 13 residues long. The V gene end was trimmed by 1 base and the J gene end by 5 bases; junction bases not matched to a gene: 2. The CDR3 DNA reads TGTGCCAGCAGTGAAGGACAGGGCCACGAGCAGTACTTC. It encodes CASSEGQGHEQYF.

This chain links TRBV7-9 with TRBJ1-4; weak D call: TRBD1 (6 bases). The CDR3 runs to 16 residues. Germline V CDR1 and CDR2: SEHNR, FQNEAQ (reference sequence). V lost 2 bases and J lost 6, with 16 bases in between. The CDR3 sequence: CASSLSPGGADEKLFF. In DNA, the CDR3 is TGTGCCAGCAGCTTATCCCCGGGGGGGGCTGATGAAAAACTGTTTTTT. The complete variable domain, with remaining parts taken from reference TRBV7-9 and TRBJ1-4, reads DTGVSQNPRHKITKRGQNVTFRCDPISEHNRLYWYRQTLGQGPEFLTYFQNEAQLEKSRLLSDRFSAERPKGSFSTLEIQRTEQGDSAMYLCASSLSPGGADEKLFFGSGTQLSVL.

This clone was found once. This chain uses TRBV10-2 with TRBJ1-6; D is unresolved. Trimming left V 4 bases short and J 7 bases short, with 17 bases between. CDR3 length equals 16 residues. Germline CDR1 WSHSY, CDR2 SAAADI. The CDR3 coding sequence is TGCGCCAGCAGTGTTCCCTCGAGAGGGCCAAATTCACCCCTCCACTTT. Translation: CASSVPSRGPNSPLHF.

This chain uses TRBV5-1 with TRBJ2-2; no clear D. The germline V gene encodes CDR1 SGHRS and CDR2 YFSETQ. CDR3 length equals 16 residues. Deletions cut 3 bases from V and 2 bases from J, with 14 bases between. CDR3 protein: CASSWNSDTNTGELFF. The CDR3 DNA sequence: TGCGCCAGCAGCTGGAATTCGGATACCAACACCGGGGAGCTGTTTTTT. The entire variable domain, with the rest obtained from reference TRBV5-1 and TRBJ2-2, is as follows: KAGVTQTPRYLIKTRGQQVTLSCSPISGHRSVSWYQQTPGQGLQFLFEYFSETQRNKGNFPGRFSGRQFSNSRSEMNVSTLELGDSALYLCASSWNSDTNTGELFFGEGSRLTVL.

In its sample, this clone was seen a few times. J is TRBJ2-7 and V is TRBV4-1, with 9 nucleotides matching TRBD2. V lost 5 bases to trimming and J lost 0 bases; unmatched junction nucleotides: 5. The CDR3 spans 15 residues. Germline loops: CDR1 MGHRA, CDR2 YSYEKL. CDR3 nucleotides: TGCGCCAGCAGCTATAGCGGGAGTAGCTCCTACGAGCAGTACTTC. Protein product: CASSYSGSSSYEQYF.

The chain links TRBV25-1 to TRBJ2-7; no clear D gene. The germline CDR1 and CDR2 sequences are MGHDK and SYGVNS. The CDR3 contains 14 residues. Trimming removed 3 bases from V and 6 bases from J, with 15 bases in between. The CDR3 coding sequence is TGTGCCAGCAGTGACGATGGGCGCTTAAGCGAGCAGTACTTC. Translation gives CASSDDGRLSEQYF.

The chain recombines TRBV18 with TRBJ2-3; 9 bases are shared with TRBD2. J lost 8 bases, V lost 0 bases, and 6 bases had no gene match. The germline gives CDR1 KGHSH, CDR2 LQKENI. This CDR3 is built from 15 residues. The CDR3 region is CASSPPWGLASTQYF. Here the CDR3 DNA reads TGTGCCAGCTCACCACCCTGGGGACTAGCAAGTACGCAGTATTTT.

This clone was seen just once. CDR3 bases: TGTGCCAGCAGCCATACAACTAGCGGCTTCTACAATGAGCAGTTCTTC. Protein product: CASSHTTSGFYNEQFF. The V call is TRBV7-9, the J call TRBJ2-1, with 8 bases fitting TRBD2. The CDR3 consists of 16 residues. V gave up 5 bases and J gave up 3 bases; unmatched junction bases: 9. Germline V gene data show CDR1 as SEHNR and CDR2 as FQNEAQ (reference sequence).

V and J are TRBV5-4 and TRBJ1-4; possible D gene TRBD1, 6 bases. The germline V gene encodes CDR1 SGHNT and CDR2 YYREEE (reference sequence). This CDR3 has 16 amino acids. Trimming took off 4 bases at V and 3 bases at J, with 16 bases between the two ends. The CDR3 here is CASSQGPSPSNEKLFF. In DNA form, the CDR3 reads TGTGCCAGCAGCCAGGGGCCTTCCCCGTCTAATGAAAAACTGTTTTTT.

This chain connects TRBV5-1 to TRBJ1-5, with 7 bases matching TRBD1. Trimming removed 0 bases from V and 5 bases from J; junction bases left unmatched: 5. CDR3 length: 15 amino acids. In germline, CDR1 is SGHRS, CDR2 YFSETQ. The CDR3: CASSLEGQVDQPQHF. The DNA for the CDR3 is TGCGCCAGCAGCTTGGAAGGACAGGTGGATCAGCCCCAGCATTTT.

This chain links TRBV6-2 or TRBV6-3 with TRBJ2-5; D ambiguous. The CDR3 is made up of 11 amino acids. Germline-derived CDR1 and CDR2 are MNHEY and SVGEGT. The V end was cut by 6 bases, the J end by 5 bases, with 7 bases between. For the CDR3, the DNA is TGTGCCAGCAGCGCCATGGAGACCCAGTACTTC. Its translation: CASSAMETQYF.

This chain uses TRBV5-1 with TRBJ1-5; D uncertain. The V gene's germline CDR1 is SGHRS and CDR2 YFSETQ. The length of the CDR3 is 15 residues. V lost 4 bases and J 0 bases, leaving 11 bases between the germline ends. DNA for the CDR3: TGCGCCAGCAGCCCCTCTGGGAGTAGCAATCAGCCCCAGCATTTT. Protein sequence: CASSPSGSSNQPQHF.

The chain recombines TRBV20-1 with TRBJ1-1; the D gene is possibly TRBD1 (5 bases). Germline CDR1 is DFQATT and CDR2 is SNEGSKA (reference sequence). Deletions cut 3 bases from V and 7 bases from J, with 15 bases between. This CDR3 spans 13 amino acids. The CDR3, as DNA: TGCAGTGCTAGTGAGGGGCGGCCGCTTGAAGCTTTCTTT. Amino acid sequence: CSASEGRPLEAFF.

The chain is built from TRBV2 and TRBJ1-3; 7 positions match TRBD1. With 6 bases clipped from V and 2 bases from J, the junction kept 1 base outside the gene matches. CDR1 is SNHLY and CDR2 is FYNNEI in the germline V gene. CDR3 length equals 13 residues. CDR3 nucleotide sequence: TGTGCCAGCAGGACAGGGCCTGGAAACACCATATATTTT. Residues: CASRTGPGNTIYF.

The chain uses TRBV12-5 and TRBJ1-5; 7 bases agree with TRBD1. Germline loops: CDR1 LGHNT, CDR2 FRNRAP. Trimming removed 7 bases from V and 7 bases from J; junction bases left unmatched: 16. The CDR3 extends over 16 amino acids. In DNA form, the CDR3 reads TGTGCTAGTGCCACGGGCTCAGGGGCAGGGGGGCAGCCCCAGCATTTT. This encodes CASATGSGAGGQPQHF. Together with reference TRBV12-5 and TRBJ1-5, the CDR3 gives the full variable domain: DARVTQTPRHKVTEMGQEVTMRCQPILGHNTVFWYRQTMMQGLELLAYFRNRAPLDDSGMPKDRFSAEMPDATLATLKIQPSEPRDSAVYFCASATGSGAGGQPQHFGDGTRLSIL.